Here is one T cell receptor (beta chain) with its context. Profiled with immunoSEQ multiplex PCR; TCRdb holds only in-frame clones, not every one. The sample lists over 850,000 clones, 75% to 80% occurring once. This sample was taken from a study of shared clonotypes between healthy human individuals. Study in general: The study used three CD4 naive, three CD4 memory, two CD8 naive and one CD8 memory plate per donor.

Trimming pared 1 base from V and 4 bases from J, leaving 5 bases between. CDR3 length: 13 amino acids. In germline, CDR1 is MNHEY, CDR2 SMNVEV (reference sequence). Material for sequencing was memory CD4+ T cells from PBMCs. Documented subset: CD45RA-negative fraction. The chain joins TRBV27 to TRBJ1-3, with D possibly being TRBD1 (5 bases). This TCR was sampled from a man aged 18 to 30 in good health. Some clones in this sample may be carry-over from other donors' samples. As DNA, the CDR3 is TGTGCCAGCAGTTTATACAGGGGAAACACCATATATTTT. It translates to CASSLYRGNTIYF.